The 14 T cell receptor beta chains given below trace back to one sample, sequenced in a study of CD4 T cells in relation to SARS-CoV-2 and coronaviruses. Before the COVID-19 pandemic, during about 2011-2019, CD4+ T cells were taken from unexposed donors. Here immunoSEQ multiplex PCR was the method, and the copy in TCRdb shows in-frame clones only, minus some. The sample comprises tens of thousands of clones, 75% to 90% of which are singletons, and 1.1% to 1.5% rests with the top ten. Sequenced sample: memory CD4+ T cells from PBMCs. The receptors originated from a human donor in good health.

The DNA for the CDR3 is TGTGCCAGCAGTGGGCAGGGGCCTAATGAAAAACTGTTTTTT. It codes for CASSGQGPNEKLFF. The genes are TRBV2 and TRBJ1-4, with a tentative D call TRBD1 (6 bases). Germline CDR1 is SNHLY and CDR2 is FYNNEI. This CDR3 has 14 amino acids. Trimming stripped 4 bases from V and 3 bases from J, with 9 bases between. Full variable domain (missing parts from reference TRBV2 and TRBJ1-4): EPEVTQTPSHQVTQMGQEVILRCVPISNHLYFYWYRQILGQKVEFLVSFYNNEISEKSEIFDDQFSVERPDGSNFTLKIRSTKLEDSAMYFCASSGQGPNEKLFFGSGTQLSVL.

The chain has TRBV5-1 and TRBJ2-1; TRBD1 agrees at 7 bases. The CDR3 consists of 16 residues. From germline, CDR1 is SGHRS and CDR2 YFSETQ. The junction had 14 bases not matched to a gene; V was cut back by 7 bases and J by 4 bases. CDR3 nucleotide sequence: TGCGCCAGCTCTAGGACCGCCGGGGACAGATACAATGAGCAGTTCTTC. It translates to CASSRTAGDRYNEQFF.

The CDR3 spells CASSPGTGGVGTEAFF. DNA of the CDR3: TGTGCCAGCTCACCCGGGACAGGGGGAGTTGGCACTGAAGCTTTCTTT. This sequence joins TRBV18 and TRBJ1-1; 11 bases fit TRBD1. Germline CDR1 KGHSH, CDR2 LQKENI. With V trimmed by 3 bases and J by 4 bases, 7 bases remained unmatched. The CDR3 runs to 16 residues.

The chain combines TRBV5-4 with TRBJ1-1; D is ambiguous. Germline values: CDR1 SGHNT, CDR2 YYREEE (reference sequence). Trimming cost V 4 bases and J 2 bases, with 3 bases left between them. CDR3 length equals 11 residues. The CDR3 is CASSINTEAFF. The CDR3 DNA is TGTGCCAGCAGCATAAACACTGAAGCTTTCTTT.

This chain connects TRBV28 to TRBJ2-3, with a possible D match to TRBD2 (6 bases). V was shortened by 4 bases and J by 4 bases, with 15 bases between the two germline ends. This CDR3 is built from 15 residues. Germline V gene data show CDR1 as MDHEN and CDR2 as SYDVKM. The CDR3 spells CASSWGAAGSDTQYF. CDR3 nucleotides: TGTGCCAGCAGTTGGGGCGCCGCGGGATCAGATACGCAGTATTTT.

The chain recombines TRBV3-1 (or the pseudogene TRBV3-2) with TRBJ2-5; tentatively, D is TRBD2 (5 bases). Germline CDR1 LGHDT, CDR2 YNNKEL (reference sequence). The CDR3 runs 17 residues. Trimming pared 2 bases from V and 1 base from J, leaving 17 bases between. This CDR3 is CASSQTRSGRPQETQYF. The CDR3 DNA follows: TGTGCCAGCAGCCAAACCCGAAGCGGAAGACCCCAAGAGACCCAGTACTTC.

This clone was recorded once. This sequence joins TRBV30 and TRBJ1-1, with D unresolved. The CDR3 contains 13 residues. V lost 0 bases and J lost 5, with 10 bases in between. Germline CDR1 GTSNPN, CDR2 SVGIG (reference sequence). CDR3 sequence reads: CAWSVGPYTEAFF. CDR3 DNA sequence: TGTGCCTGGAGTGTAGGGCCGTATACTGAAGCTTTCTTT. The variable domain in full, with the rest retrieved from reference TRBV30 and TRBJ1-1, is SQTIHQWPATLVQPVGSPLSLECTVEGTSNPNLYWYRQAAGRGLQLLFYSVGIGQISSEVPQNLSASRPQDRQFILSSKKLLLSDSGFYLCAWSVGPYTEAFFGQGTRLTVV.

The chain has TRBV4-2 and TRBJ2-7; D gene uncertain. Trimming left V 0 bases short and J 2 bases short, with 11 bases between. The CDR3 consists of 15 residues. CDR1 and CDR2 from the germline V gene are LGHNA and YNFKEQ. The CDR3 spells CASSQDNDVTYEQYF. The CDR3 nucleotides read TGTGCCAGCAGCCAAGATAACGACGTCACCTACGAGCAGTACTTC.

The J gene is TRBJ1-6, the V gene TRBV27; 8 bases agree with TRBD1. Germline V CDR1 and CDR2: MNHEY, SMNVEV (reference sequence). The CDR3 is 14 residues long. V shed 9 bases, J shed 10 bases, and the junction held 11 bases outside the gene matches. CDR3 protein: CASTGQGRTSPLHF. CDR3 DNA: TGTGCCAGTACCGGACAGGGACGAACGTCACCCCTCCACTTT.

The rearrangement uses TRBV30 and TRBJ1-5, with D hard to call. V was shortened by 0 bases and J by 4 bases, with 13 bases between the two germline ends. This CDR3 has 15 amino acids. The germline gives CDR1 GTSNPN, CDR2 SVGIG (reference sequence). CDR3: CAWSVPRGSNQPQHF. The CDR3 DNA sequence: TGTGCCTGGAGTGTCCCCCGGGGTAGTAATCAGCCCCAGCATTTT.

The chain carries TRBV28 and TRBJ2-7; maybe TRBD2 (6 bases). The CDR3 spans 15 residues. The V gene's germline CDR1 is MDHEN and CDR2 SYDVKM. V lost 6 bases, J lost 3 bases, and 18 bases lay in between. The CDR3 sequence is CASSLLTSGRYEQYF. The CDR3 nucleotides are TGTGCCAGCAGCCTTCTGACTAGTGGGCGCTACGAGCAGTACTTC.

The rearrangement uses TRBV5-1 and TRBJ2-4; 15 positions agree with TRBD2. The J segment lost 5 bases and the V segment lost 0 bases, leaving 3 bases of the junction unmatched. This CDR3 is built from 17 residues. Germline V lookup: CDR1 SGHRS, CDR2 YFSETQ. Here the CDR3 DNA reads TGCGCCAGCAGCTTGGTGGGGACTAGCGGGAGGCAAAACATTCAGTACTTC. This codes for CASSLVGTSGRQNIQYF.

The chain has TRBV5-6 and TRBJ1-2; D gene unclear. Per the germline V gene, CDR1 is SGHDT and CDR2 is YYEEEE. The CDR3 has 12 residues. With 0 bases removed from V and 10 bases from J, the gap between germline ends came to 10 bases. The CDR3 reads CASSLERSHYTF. CDR3 nucleotide sequence: TGTGCCAGCAGCTTGGAACGGTCCCACTACACCTTC.

The chain joins TRBV3-1 (or the pseudogene TRBV3-2) to TRBJ2-5; 10 positions match TRBD2. This CDR3 spans 19 amino acids. Germline loops: CDR1 LGHDT, CDR2 YNNKEL (reference sequence). J lost 1 base, V lost 0 bases, and 11 bases had no gene match. CDR3 in amino acids: CASSQDRGSGLASQETQYF. The CDR3 DNA reads TGTGCCAGCAGCCAAGACCGGGGCTCGGGACTAGCGTCCCAAGAGACCCAGTACTTC.